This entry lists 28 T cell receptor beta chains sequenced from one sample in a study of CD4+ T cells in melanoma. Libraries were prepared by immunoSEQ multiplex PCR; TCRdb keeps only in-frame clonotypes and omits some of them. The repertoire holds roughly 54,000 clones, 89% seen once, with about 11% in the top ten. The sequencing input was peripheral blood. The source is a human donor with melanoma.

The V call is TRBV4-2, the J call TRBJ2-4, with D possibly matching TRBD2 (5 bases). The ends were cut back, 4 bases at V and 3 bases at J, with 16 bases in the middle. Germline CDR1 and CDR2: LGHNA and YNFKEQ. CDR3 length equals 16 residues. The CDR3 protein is CASSLASDANKNIQYF. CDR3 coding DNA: TGTGCCAGCAGCCTAGCGTCGGACGCTAACAAAAACATTCAGTACTTC.

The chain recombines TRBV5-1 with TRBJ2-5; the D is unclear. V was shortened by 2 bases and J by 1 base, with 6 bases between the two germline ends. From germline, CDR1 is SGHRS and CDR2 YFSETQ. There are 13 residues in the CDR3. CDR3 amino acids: CASSFGLQETQYF. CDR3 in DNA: TGCGCCAGCAGCTTCGGCCTCCAAGAGACCCAGTACTTC.

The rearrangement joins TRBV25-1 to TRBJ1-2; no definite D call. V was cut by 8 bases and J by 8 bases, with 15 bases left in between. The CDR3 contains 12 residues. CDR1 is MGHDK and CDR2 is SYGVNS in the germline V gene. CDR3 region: CASQFRLSGYTF. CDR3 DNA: TGTGCCAGCCAATTCAGGTTATCGGGCTACACCTTC.

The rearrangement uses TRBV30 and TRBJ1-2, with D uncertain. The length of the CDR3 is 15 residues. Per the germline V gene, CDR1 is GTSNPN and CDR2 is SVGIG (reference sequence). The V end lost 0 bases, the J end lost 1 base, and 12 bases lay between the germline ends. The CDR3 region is CAWSVPYGFNYGYTF. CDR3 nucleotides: TGTGCCTGGAGTGTACCGTACGGCTTTAACTATGGCTACACCTTC.

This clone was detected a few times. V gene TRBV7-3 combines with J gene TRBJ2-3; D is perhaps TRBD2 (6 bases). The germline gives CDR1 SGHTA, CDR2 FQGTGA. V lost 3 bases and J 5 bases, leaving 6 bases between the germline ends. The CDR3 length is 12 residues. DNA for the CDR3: TGTGCCAGCAGCTTCGGGGGAGATACGCAGTATTTT. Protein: CASSFGGDTQYF.

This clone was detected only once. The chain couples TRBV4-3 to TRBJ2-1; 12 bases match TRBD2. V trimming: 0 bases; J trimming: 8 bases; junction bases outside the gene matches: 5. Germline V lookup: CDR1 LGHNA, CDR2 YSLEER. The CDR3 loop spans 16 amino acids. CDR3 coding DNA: TGCGCCAGCAGCCAAGAATCTAGCGGGGGGGCCTATGAGCAGTTCTTC. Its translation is CASSQESSGGAYEQFF.

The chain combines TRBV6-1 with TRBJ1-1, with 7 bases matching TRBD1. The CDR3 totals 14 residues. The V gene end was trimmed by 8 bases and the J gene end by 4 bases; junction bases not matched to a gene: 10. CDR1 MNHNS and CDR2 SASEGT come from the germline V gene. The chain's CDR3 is CASSKGASSTEAFF. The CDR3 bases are TGTGCCAGCTCTAAGGGGGCTTCGAGCACTGAAGCTTTCTTT.

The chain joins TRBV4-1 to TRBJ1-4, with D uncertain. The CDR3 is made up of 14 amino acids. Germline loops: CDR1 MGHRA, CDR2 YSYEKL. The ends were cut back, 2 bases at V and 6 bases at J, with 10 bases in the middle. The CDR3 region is CASSQWHPDEKLFF. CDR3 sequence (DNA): TGCGCCAGCAGCCAATGGCACCCGGATGAAAAACTGTTTTTT.

The CDR3 sequence: CASSFQGAGANVLTF. CDR3 nucleotide sequence: TGTGCCAGCAGCTTTCAGGGTGCTGGGGCCAACGTCCTGACTTTC. The J gene is TRBJ2-6, the V gene TRBV11-2; D perhaps matches TRBD1 (5 bases). Per germline, CDR1 SGHAT and CDR2 FQNNGV. Trimming took 3 bases from V and 2 from J, leaving 8 bases between them. The CDR3 is 15 amino acids.

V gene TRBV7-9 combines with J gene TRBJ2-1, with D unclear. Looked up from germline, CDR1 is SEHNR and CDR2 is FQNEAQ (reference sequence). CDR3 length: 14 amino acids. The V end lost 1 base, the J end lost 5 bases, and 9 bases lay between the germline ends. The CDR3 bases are TGTGCCAGCAGCTTAGACGGCAGCAACAATGAGCAGTTCTTC. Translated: CASSLDGSNNEQFF.

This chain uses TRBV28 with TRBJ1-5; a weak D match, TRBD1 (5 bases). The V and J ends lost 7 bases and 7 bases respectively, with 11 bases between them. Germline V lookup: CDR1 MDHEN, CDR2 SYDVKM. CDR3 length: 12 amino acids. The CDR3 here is CASIGARQPQHF. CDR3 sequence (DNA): TGTGCCAGCATTGGGGCGAGGCAGCCCCAGCATTTT.

The CDR3 is CASRQGWPNEKLFF. The CDR3 bases are TGTGCCAGCAGACAGGGTTGGCCTAATGAAAAACTGTTTTTT. The rearrangement joins TRBV7-8 to TRBJ1-4; TRBD1 might be the D (6 bases). V dropped 6 bases and J dropped 3 bases, with 11 bases sitting between them. The germline V gene has CDR1 SGHVS and CDR2 FQNEAQ. The CDR3 is 14 amino acids.

In DNA, the CDR3 is TGTGCCAGCAGCGTAGCTGGGTCGGATCAGCCCCAGCATTTT. Translated: CASSVAGSDQPQHF. The V and J genes are TRBV9 and TRBJ1-5, with D unresolved. This CDR3 region has 14 residues. Germline V gene sequence: CDR1 SGDLS, CDR2 YYNGEE. Trimming removed 0 bases at V and 5 bases at J, with 9 bases between.

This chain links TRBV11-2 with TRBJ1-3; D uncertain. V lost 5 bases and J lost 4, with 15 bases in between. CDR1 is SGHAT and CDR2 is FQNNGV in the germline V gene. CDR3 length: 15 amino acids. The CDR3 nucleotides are TGTGCCAGCAGCCTCGACCGAAGGTCAGGAAACACCATATATTTT. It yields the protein CASSLDRRSGNTIYF. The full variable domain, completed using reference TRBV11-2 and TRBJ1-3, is EAGVAQSPRYKIIEKRQSVAFWCNPISGHATLYWYQQILGQGPKLLIQFQNNGVVDDSQLPKDRFSAERLKGVDSTLKIQPAKLEDSAVYLCASSLDRRSGNTIYFGEGSWLTVV.

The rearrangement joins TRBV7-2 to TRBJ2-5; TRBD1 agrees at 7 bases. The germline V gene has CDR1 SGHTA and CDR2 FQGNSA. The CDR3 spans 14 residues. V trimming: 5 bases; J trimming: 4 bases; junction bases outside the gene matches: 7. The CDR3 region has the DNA TGTGCCAGCAGCATTGACAGGGCACGAGAGACCCAGTACTTC. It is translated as CASSIDRARETQYF.

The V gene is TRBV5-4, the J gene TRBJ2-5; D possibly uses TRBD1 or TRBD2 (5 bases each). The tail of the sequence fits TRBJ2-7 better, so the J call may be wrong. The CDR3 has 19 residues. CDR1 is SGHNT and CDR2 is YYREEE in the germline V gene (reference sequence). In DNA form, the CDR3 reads TGTGCCAGCAGCTTGGAATTTGATGCCAGGGAGCGTGTGTCCTACGAGCAGTACTTC. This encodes CASSLEFDARERVSYEQYF.

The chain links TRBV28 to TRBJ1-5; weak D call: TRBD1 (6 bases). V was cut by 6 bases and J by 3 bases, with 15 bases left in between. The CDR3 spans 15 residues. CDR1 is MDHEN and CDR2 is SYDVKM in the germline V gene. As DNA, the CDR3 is TGTGCCAGCAGCTCAGGGGCGAGTTTCAATCAGCCCCAGCATTTT. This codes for CASSSGASFNQPQHF.

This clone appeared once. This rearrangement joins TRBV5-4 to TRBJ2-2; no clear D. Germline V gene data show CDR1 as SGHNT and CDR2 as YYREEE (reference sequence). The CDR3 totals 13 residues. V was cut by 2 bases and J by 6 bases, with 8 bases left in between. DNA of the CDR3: TGTGCCAGCAGCTTAAACCTCCCCGGGGAGCTGTTTTTT. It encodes CASSLNLPGELFF.

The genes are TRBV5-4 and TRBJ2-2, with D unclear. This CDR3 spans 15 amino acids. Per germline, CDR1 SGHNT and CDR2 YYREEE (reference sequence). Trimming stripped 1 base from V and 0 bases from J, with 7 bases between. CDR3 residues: CASSLSSTNTGELFF. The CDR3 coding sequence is TGTGCCAGCAGCTTGTCCAGTACGAACACCGGGGAGCTGTTTTTT.

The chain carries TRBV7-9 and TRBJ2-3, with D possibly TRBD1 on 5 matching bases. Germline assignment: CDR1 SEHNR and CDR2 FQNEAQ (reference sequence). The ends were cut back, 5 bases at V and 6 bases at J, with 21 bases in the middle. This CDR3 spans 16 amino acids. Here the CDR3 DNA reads TGTGCCAGCAGCAACGACCTTAGGGGCTTATGGGATACGCAGTATTTT. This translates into CASSNDLRGLWDTQYF.

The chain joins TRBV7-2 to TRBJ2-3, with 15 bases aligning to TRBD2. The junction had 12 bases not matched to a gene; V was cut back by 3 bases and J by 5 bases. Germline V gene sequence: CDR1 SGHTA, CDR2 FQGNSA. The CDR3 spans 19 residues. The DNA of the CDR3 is TGTGCCAGCAGCTTGTTCTGGACTAGCGGGGGGGCCAGCGGAGATACGCAGTATTTT. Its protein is CASSLFWTSGGASGDTQYF.

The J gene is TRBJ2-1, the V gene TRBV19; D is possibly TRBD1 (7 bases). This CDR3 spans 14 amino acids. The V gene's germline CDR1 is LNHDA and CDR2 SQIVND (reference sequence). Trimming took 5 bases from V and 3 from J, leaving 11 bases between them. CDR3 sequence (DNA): TGTGCCAGTAGTGCGCGGGACAGCTACAATGAGCAGTTCTTC. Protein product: CASSARDSYNEQFF. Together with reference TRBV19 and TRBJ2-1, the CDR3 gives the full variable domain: DGGITQSPKYLFRKEGQNVTLSCEQNLNHDAMYWYRQDPGQGLRLIYYSQIVNDFQKGDIAEGYSVSREKKESFPLTVTSAQKNPTAFYLCASSARDSYNEQFFGPGTRLTVL.

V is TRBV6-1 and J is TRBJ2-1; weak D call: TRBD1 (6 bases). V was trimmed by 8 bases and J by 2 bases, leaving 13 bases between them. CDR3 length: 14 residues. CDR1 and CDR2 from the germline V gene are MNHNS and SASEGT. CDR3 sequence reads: CASRGTGPYNEQFF. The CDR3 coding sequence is TGTGCCAGCCGTGGCACAGGGCCCTACAATGAGCAGTTCTTC.

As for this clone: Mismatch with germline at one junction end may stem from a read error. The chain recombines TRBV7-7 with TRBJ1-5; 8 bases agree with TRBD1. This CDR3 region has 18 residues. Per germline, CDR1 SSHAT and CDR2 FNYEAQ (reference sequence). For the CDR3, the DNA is TGTGCTAGCAGCCCCGATCTAGAGACAGGGGAAAGCAATCAGCCCCAGCATTTT. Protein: CASSPDLETGESNQPQHF.

The CDR3 is CASMGQGPTGELFF. The CDR3 DNA follows: TGTGCCAGCATGGGACAGGGTCCCACCGGGGAGCTGTTTTTT. The V call is TRBV6-5, the J call TRBJ2-2, with TRBD1 matching 9 bases. Germline CDR1 reads MNHEY; CDR2 reads SVGAGI. The V segment lost 7 bases and the J segment 4 bases; nucleotides outside the gene matches: 4. This CDR3 comprises 14 residues.

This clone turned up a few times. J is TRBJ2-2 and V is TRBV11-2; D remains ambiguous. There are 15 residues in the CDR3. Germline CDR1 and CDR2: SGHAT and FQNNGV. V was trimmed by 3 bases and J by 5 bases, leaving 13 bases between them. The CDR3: CASSFFGRATGELFF. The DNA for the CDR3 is TGTGCCAGCAGCTTCTTTGGTAGAGCTACCGGGGAGCTGTTTTTT.

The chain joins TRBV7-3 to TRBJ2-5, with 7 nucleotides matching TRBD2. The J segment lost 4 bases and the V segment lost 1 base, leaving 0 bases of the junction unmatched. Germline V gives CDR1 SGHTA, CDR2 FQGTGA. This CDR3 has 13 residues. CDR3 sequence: CASSLREGETQYF. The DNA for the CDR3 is TGTGCCAGCAGCTTAAGGGAGGGAGAGACCCAGTACTTC.

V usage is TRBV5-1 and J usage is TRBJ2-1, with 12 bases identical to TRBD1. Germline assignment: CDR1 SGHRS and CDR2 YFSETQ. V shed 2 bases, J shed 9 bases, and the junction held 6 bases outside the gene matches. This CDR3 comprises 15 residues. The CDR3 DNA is TGCGCCAGCAGCTTAGGGACAGGGGGCAAAGGTGAGCAGTTCTTC. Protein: CASSLGTGGKGEQFF.